What follows is one T cell receptor beta chain and its context. No antigen is known for it. The repertoire was sequenced with immunoSEQ multiplex PCR; TCRdb's copy has only in-frame clones and lacks some. The sample shows 25,000 to 35,000 clones, about nine tenths of them seen only once. The entry originates in a study of T cells in localized non-small cell lung cancer. Whole-study results and caveats: The appearance of a median approximately 60 of the top 100 tumor clones was seen in adjacent lung.

Per the germline V gene, CDR1 is MNHEY and CDR2 is SVGAGI. After removal of 9 bases from V and 6 bases from J, the junction contained 5 bases not matched to a gene. There are 13 residues in the CDR3. The starting material was peripheral blood, obtained before any cancer treatment. The TCR originated in a woman aged 35-75 years with stage I lung adenocarcinoma. This sequence joins TRBV6-5 and TRBJ1-6; 7 bases are a match to TRBD1. The CDR3 DNA is TGTGCCAGTTGCCGGGACAGTAATTCACCCCTCCACTTT. Protein product: CASCRDSNSPLHF.